This T cell receptor (beta chain) was observed in a study of post-analysis software for immune sequencing data. Incorporated into the TCR beta cDNA libraries were unique molecular identifiers, which served to reduce PCR and sequencing biases. TCRdb fed the PCR reads into MiXCR, producing one record per CDR3 protein. The top ten clones hold about 10% of a sample with hundreds of thousands of distinct CDR3 sequences, 55% to 60% of them seen once. Sequencing was performed on blood. This clonotype was sampled from a girl under 10 years old with multiple sclerosis.

The CDR3 bases are TGCAGCGCCGAGGGGGGGGAGCAGGGCCAGGGCTACACCTTC. Residues: CSAEGGEQGQGYTF. The chain links TRBV29-1 to TRBJ1-2; a possible D gene is TRBD1 (6 bases). V gave up 7 bases and J gave up 8 bases, with 23 bases separating them. Germline loops: CDR1 SQVTM, CDR2 ANQGSEA. There are 14 residues in the CDR3.